A selection of T cell receptor beta chains follows, all from one sample in a study of cytomegalovirus exposure and HLA in healthy donors. Sequencing used immunoSEQ multiplex PCR; TCRdb keeps in-frame clones, though not all of them. In the table there are 90,000 to 120,000 clones, almost 80% of which are singletons. Sequencing was performed on PBMCs. These receptor sequences come from a man in his sixties in good health and CMV-seropositive. Each CDR3 is given with its conserved first and last residue. Fields, in order: CDR3 length, J gene, V gene, CDR3 protein.

length: 16
J: TRBJ2-2
V: TRBV28
CDR3: CASSSSLAGRTGELFF

length: 17
J: TRBJ1-6
V: TRBV19
CDR3: CASRLDSLSSYNSPLHF

length: 14
J: TRBJ2-2
V: TRBV6-5
CDR3: CASSSGTGFGELFF

length: 14
J: TRBJ1-2
V: TRBV6-4
CDR3: CASRPGTDGGGYTF

length: 15
J: TRBJ2-3
V: TRBV29-1
CDR3: CSVESPGTSTDTQYF

length: 15
J: TRBJ1-1
V: TRBV6-1
CDR3: CASSERNRENTEAFF

length: 14
J: TRBJ2-7
V: TRBV5-1
CDR3: CASSPMDRSYEQYF

length: 16
J: TRBJ2-5
V: TRBV19
CDR3: CASSPTQGRARETQYF

length: 16
J: TRBJ2-1
V: TRBV10-1
CDR3: CASSARQGLSTNEQFF

length: 14
J: TRBJ1-4
V: TRBV28
CDR3: CASTSGGAGEKLFF

length: 11
J: TRBJ1-6
V: TRBV7-2
CDR3: CASNSNSPLHF

length: 18
J: TRBJ2-1
V: TRBV4-1
CDR3: CASSQARGGALGGNEQFF

length: 11
J: TRBJ2-7
V: TRBV7-6
CDR3: CASTEGGEQYF

length: 15
J: TRBJ1-4
V: TRBV5-6
CDR3: CASSPTGGKDEKLFF

length: 20
J: TRBJ2-2
V: TRBV5-1
CDR3: CASSLEGGSRGPANTGELFF

length: 12
J: TRBJ1-2
V: TRBV10-3
CDR3: CAISDQGAGYTF

length: 17
J: TRBJ2-3
V: TRBV7-9
CDR3: CASSLRAGGPGTDTQYF

length: 13
J: TRBJ1-4
V: TRBV10-3
CDR3: CAISGGGGGKLFF

length: 15
J: TRBJ2-3
V: TRBV4-3
CDR3: CASSPRDRSTDTQYF

length: 14
J: TRBJ2-1
V: TRBV28
CDR3: CASSFSGGDNEQFF

length: 17
J: TRBJ1-3
V: TRBV7-6
CDR3: CASSLETVVSSGNTIYF

length: 13
J: TRBJ1-1
V: TRBV27
CDR3: CASSFRDTTEAFF

length: 14
J: TRBJ2-7
V: TRBV7-8
CDR3: CASSLRQLAYEQYF

length: 14
J: TRBJ2-3
V: TRBV6-5
CDR3: CASRWSPATDTQYF

length: 15
J: TRBJ2-7
V: TRBV6-5
CDR3: CASSPTAESLYEQYF

length: 15
J: TRBJ1-4
V: TRBV18
CDR3: CASLRTGSTNEKLFF

length: 15
J: TRBJ1-4
V: TRBV5-8
CDR3: CASSSGNRGREKLFF

length: 11
J: TRBJ1-5
V: TRBV6-1
CDR3: CASSTQGTQHF

length: 16
J: TRBJ2-2
V: TRBV11-2
CDR3: CASSSRGQGYTGELFF

length: 16
J: TRBJ2-7
V: TRBV4-1
CDR3: CASSQDTGRAGHEQYF

length: 12
J: TRBJ2-3
V: TRBV5-1
CDR3: CASSFTGTREYF

length: 16
J: TRBJ2-3
V: TRBV19
CDR3: CASSITGQSYTDTQYF

length: 13
J: TRBJ1-2
V: TRBV5-6
CDR3: CASSFQGSDGYTF

length: 15
J: TRBJ1-5
V: TRBV19
CDR3: CASSIGDRPNQPQHF

length: 12
J: TRBJ2-1
V: TRBV6-1
CDR3: CAGDRDKDEQFF

length: 12
J: TRBJ2-7
V: TRBV7-2
CDR3: CASSSYRGLTYF

length: 18
J: TRBJ1-3
V: TRBV5-1
CDR3: CASSLSQTGVYSGNTIYF

length: 18
J: TRBJ2-1
V: TRBV4-1
CDR3: CASSQDLFRGQGIYEQFF

length: 13
J: TRBJ1-2
V: TRBV2
CDR3: CASSPDRGHGYTF

length: 13
J: TRBJ1-1
V: TRBV6-1
CDR3: CASSEGPPSQAFF

length: 16
J: TRBJ2-6
V: TRBV5-1
CDR3: CASSLSVYSGANVLTF

length: 14
J: TRBJ1-2
V: TRBV28
CDR3: CASSLFTGEAGYTF

length: 15
J: TRBJ2-3
V: TRBV15
CDR3: CATSRLAGDTDTQYF

length: 16
J: TRBJ2-2
V: TRBV19
CDR3: CASSIRQGAGTGELFF

length: 15
J: TRBJ2-3
V: TRBV5-1
CDR3: CASSLAPGGTDTQYF

length: 14
J: TRBJ1-1
V: TRBV6-1
CDR3: CASSAGQINTEAFF

length: 15
J: TRBJ1-3
V: TRBV5-6
CDR3: CASSEDNHSGNTIYF

length: 14
J: TRBJ2-7
V: TRBV11-2
CDR3: CASSSQGAGYEQYF

length: 13
J: TRBJ2-7
V: TRBV19
CDR3: CASSGTGSHEQYF

length: 15
J: TRBJ1-4
V: TRBV28
CDR3: CASRLVDRGGEKLFF

length: 15
J: TRBJ1-5
V: TRBV18
CDR3: CASSPGTGGYQPQHF